This TCR beta chain emerged from a study of T-cell reconstitution after alpha-beta-depleted transplantation in children. A library of TCRbeta sequences, prepared with unique molecular identifiers, was generated. TCRdb called the PCR reads again in MiXCR, with one record for every CDR3 protein. The table shows 200,000 to 300,000 distinct CDR3 sequences, with more than 10% occurring only once. The V gene's germline CDR1 is SGHTA and CDR2 FQGNSA. With 1 base clipped from V and 1 base from J, the junction kept 7 bases outside the gene matches. This CDR3 is 17 amino acids long. The specimen comprised PBMCs from the stem cell graft donor, sampled from the stem cell graft. This sequence originates from a human donor who donated a stem cell graft to a child with acute lymphoblastic leukemia. V usage is TRBV7-2 and J usage is TRBJ1-5, with TRBD1 identical over 7 bases. The CDR3: CASSLGVGTASNQPQHF. The DNA for the CDR3 is TGTGCCAGCAGCTTAGGGGTGGGGACAGCAAGCAATCAGCCCCAGCATTTT.